One sample yielded the 9 T cell receptor beta chains listed below, sequenced in a study of neurological immune-mediated disorders. Via MiXCR, TCRdb re-called the 5' RACE reads, giving one row per CDR3 protein. The sample consists of roughly 18,000 distinct CDR3 sequences, about a quarter of them appearing once. The sample comprised PBMCs. Every receptor here comes from a man in his fifties with HTLV-1-associated myelopathy (HAM/TSP).

The sample holds a few counts of this clonotype. The chain carries TRBV18 and TRBJ1-2; possible D gene TRBD1, 6 bases. Trimming took off 2 bases at V and 6 bases at J, with 16 bases between the two ends. The germline V gene encodes CDR1 KGHSH and CDR2 LQKENI. This CDR3 contains 15 residues. The CDR3 loop reads CASSPSQGGVNGYTF. The DNA for the CDR3 is TGTGCCAGCTCACCATCTCAAGGGGGAGTGAATGGCTACACCTTC. The full variable domain, with the rest looked up from reference TRBV18 and TRBJ1-2, is NAGVMQNPRHLVRRRGQEARLRCSPMKGHSHVYWYRQLPEEGLKFMVYLQKENIIDESGMPKERFSAEFPKEGPSILRIQQVVRGDSAAYFCASSPSQGGVNGYTFGSGTRLTVV.

The gene calls are TRBV5-1 and TRBJ2-2; D not certain. The germline V gene has CDR1 SGHRS and CDR2 YFSETQ. V was clipped by 0 bases and J by 2 bases, with 8 bases between them. This CDR3 region has 15 residues. Here the CDR3 reads CASSLATANTGELFF. DNA for the CDR3: TGCGCCAGCAGCTTGGCCACGGCAAACACCGGGGAGCTGTTTTTT. The variable domain in full, completed from reference TRBV5-1 and TRBJ2-2, reads KAGVTQTPRYLIKTRGQQVTLSCSPISGHRSVSWYQQTPGQGLQFLFEYFSETQRNKGNFPGRFSGRQFSNSRSEMNVSTLELGDSALYLCASSLATANTGELFFGEGSRLTVL.

The rearrangement uses TRBV7-2 and TRBJ1-2, with D perhaps TRBD1 (5 bases). V dropped 2 bases and J dropped 4 bases, with 17 bases sitting between them. CDR3 length: 16 amino acids. Germline CDR1 reads SGHTA; CDR2 reads FQGNSA. DNA for the CDR3: TGTGCCAGCAGCTTAAACCTTATGCGACAGCTCTATGGCTACACCTTC. This codes for CASSLNLMRQLYGYTF.

The J gene is TRBJ1-1, the V gene TRBV5-4; tentative D call: TRBD1 (5 bases). Trimming removed 6 bases from V and 4 bases from J, with 28 bases in between. CDR1 SGHNT and CDR2 YYREEE come from the germline V gene (reference sequence). The CDR3 is 18 amino acids. This chain's CDR3 is CASNPEGSRSGGSTEAFF. CDR3 sequence (DNA): TGTGCCAGCAACCCTGAGGGGAGCAGAAGTGGAGGAAGCACTGAAGCTTTCTTT.

The chain couples TRBV20-1 to TRBJ1-5; TRBD1 might be the D (5 bases). The germline V gene encodes CDR1 DFQATT and CDR2 SNEGSKA (reference sequence). V lost 2 bases to trimming and J lost 0 bases, with 8 bases between them. CDR3 size: 14 residues. CDR3 DNA sequence: TGCAGTGCTAGAATGGGGGATAGCAATCAGCCCCAGCATTTT. It codes for CSARMGDSNQPQHF.

This clonotype was counted only a few times. CDR3 bases: TGTGCTAGTGGCCGAGGCCCAGGGACCTACAATGAGCAGTTCTTC. This codes for CASGRGPGTYNEQFF. The chain uses TRBV12-5 and TRBJ2-1, with a weak D call TRBD1 (5 bases). This CDR3 has 15 amino acids. Between the trimmed V and J ends, which lost 6 bases and 2 bases, there was a span of 14 bases. The germline CDR1 and CDR2 sequences are LGHNT and FRNRAP.

This clonotype was picked up many times. The chain joins TRBV6-6 to TRBJ1-6; possible D gene TRBD1, 5 bases. V lost 5 bases, J lost 7 bases, and 15 bases lay in between. The CDR3 length is 15 residues. The germline CDR1 and CDR2 sequences are MNHNY and SVGAGI (reference sequence). DNA of the CDR3: TGTGCCAGCAGTCCCCCGGGACGGGTGAATTCACCCCTCCACTTT. This gives the protein CASSPPGRVNSPLHF.

In its sample, this clonotype was seen a few times. The V and J genes are TRBV7-2 and TRBJ2-1; TRBD2 matches at 9 bases. J lost 6 bases, V lost 5 bases, and 8 bases had no gene match. The CDR3 loop spans 15 amino acids. The germline V gene has CDR1 SGHTA and CDR2 FQGNSA. CDR3 region: CASSPQSGGINEQFF. The DNA for the CDR3 is TGTGCCAGCAGCCCCCAGAGCGGGGGGATCAATGAGCAGTTCTTC.

On this clonotype: At one end, the junction sequence differs from germline, possibly due to a read error. This chain joins TRBV7-8 and TRBJ1-5, with D unresolved. Germline CDR1 SGHVS, CDR2 FQNEAQ. This CDR3 is built from 13 residues. CDR3 loop: CASSEGPNKPQHF. CDR3 DNA: TGTGCCAGCAGCGAGGGCCCCAATAAGCCCCAGCATTTT.